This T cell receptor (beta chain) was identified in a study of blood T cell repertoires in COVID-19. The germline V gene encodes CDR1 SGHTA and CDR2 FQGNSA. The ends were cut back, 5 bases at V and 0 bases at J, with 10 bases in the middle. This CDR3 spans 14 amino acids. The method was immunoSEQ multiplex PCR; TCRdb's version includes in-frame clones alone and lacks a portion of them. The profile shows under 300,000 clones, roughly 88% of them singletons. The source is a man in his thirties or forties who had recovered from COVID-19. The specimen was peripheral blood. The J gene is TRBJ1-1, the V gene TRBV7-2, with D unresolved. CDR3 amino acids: CASSPRSMNTEAFF. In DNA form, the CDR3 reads TGTGCCAGCAGCCCGCGATCGATGAACACTGAAGCTTTCTTT.